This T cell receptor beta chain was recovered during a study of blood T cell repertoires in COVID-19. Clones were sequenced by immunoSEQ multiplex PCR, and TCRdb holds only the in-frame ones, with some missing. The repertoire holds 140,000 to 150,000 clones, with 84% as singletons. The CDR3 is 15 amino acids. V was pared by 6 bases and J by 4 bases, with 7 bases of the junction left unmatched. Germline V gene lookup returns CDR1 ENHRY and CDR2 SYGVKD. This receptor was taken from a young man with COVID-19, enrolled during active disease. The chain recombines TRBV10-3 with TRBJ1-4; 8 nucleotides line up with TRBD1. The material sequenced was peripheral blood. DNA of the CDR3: TGTGCCATCAGCAAAGGGACAGGTCATAATGAAAAACTGTTTTTT. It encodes CAISKGTGHNEKLFF.